This TCR beta chain comes out of a study of tumor-infiltrating lymphocytes in primary liver carcinoma. Germline V gene lookup returns CDR1 SGHAT and CDR2 FQNNGV. Trimming at V came to 0 bases and at J to 3 bases, leaving 4 bases not matched to a gene. The CDR3 runs 16 residues. By sample fraction, this clonotype is medium-sized (0.01 to 0.1%). The target antigen is unknown. Constant-region priming of 500 ng total RNA yielded TCR beta cDNA. For TCR beta, libraries were produced by three nested multiplex PCR rounds using slightly modified ARM-PCR. With TRBV1-TRBV30 forward primers and a C-beta reverse primer, the first two PCR rounds were run for approximately 9 cycles each. TCRdb called the multiplex PCR reads again in MiXCR, with one record for every CDR3 protein. Among 100,000 or so distinct CDR3 sequences listed, approximately 70% were seen once. Between roughly 20 and 31 mg of unsorted bulk tissue served as the source from which RNA and DNA were co-extracted.

Study-wide points: Blood trailed tumors significantly in top-250-clone fraction (p = 0.039). In tumor-adjacent and tumor-blood pairs, overlap was lower than in tumor region pairs.

The chain employs TRBV11-2 and TRBJ2-2; 7 bases fit TRBD1. The sequencing input was liver tumor tissue from sampling region 2. Subset: tumor region T2, inferior pole. The sequence was obtained from an older woman with primary liver carcinoma and hepatitis B virus infection. The DNA for the CDR3 is TGTGCCAGCAGCTTAGATCGCAGGGGGTACACCGGGGAGCTGTTTTTT. Protein: CASSLDRRGYTGELFF.